This TCR beta chain was profiled in a study of identical twins (dated by TCRdb to 2016 to 2017). Notes on the research overall: To test whether fetal clonotypes persist, the study used deep sequencing on TCR alpha and beta repertoires from monozygotic twins, unrelated adults of various ages, and cord blood. To rule out contamination, the twin experiments were replicated at different times with different library preparation protocols.

The library was prepared using 5' RACE. Sequencing took place on an Illumina HiSeq 2000. Template switching added a universal primer binding site, and the final cDNA carried a unique molecular identifier that allowed TCR cDNA molecules to be counted accurately. First-strand cDNA for TCR alpha and beta chains was synthesized from specific primers in the conserved constant-segment region. Each cDNA library was double barcoded, with a SMART-Mk sample barcode plus Illumina barcodes, to control for contamination. Two successive PCR steps introduced TruSeq adapter sequences along with Illumina sample barcodes. The Illumina HiSeq platform was used with custom primers to sequence TCR alpha and beta cDNA libraries. Per the source publication's procedure: Unique molecular identifiers were extracted from raw reads with MiGEC, and CDR3 positions were determined with MiXCR. For each individual, recombination models were inferred using an EM algorithm with the repgenHMM and IGoR tools. Shared clonotype analysis was performed with the tcR package in R, normalizing sharing by the product of cloneset sizes. Out-of-frame nonproductive sequences were analyzed to study raw recombination free of thymic and clonal selection effects. TCRdb reran the public reads through fastp at Q25 and MiXCR, keeping productive beta chains. Duplicate CDR3 protein sequences are folded into a single record with the most common DNA and genes. What appears here as the V and J calls and clone size reflects TCRdb's work, not the paper's. In all, the sample holds 460,000 or so distinct CDR3 sequences, and 12% to 15% of those were seen once. Approximately 0.52% of the sample goes to the ten largest clones.

Based on the germline V gene, the CDR1 and CDR2 sequences are SGHNT and YENEEA. Deletion took 5 bases off V and 5 bases off J, with a span of 19 bases between the germline ends. From cysteine to phenylalanine, the CDR3 is 16 amino acids long. Only the CDR3 portion is preserved as DNA: 48 bases, with reading frame beginning at the first base. Results and caveats for the whole study, not just this receptor: In monozygotic twins, recombination models systematically underestimated out-of-frame TCR alpha sharing, but the models matched the sharing seen between unrelated individuals. The excess sharing between twins in beta out-of-frame sequences was weaker because fewer shared sequences reduced the signal-to-noise ratio. Abundant cord blood beta clonotypes had fewer insertions, young adult naive repertoires showed a similar but weaker trend, and memory repertoires showed no such trend. Invariant T cells such as MAIT and iNKT could partly confound zero-insertion analyses, although diverse VJ usage argued against such confounding for most clonotypes. Because the same donors could not be followed over many years, the conclusions relied on cross-sectional statistical analysis. Compared with coincidental sharing between unrelated individuals, an excess of low generation-probability sequences was observed among out-of-frame TCR alpha sequences shared between twins.

In its sample, this clonotype was seen a few times. The specificity of this receptor is unknown. Within one base of it there is no much larger clone, and no base qualities were kept. Every donor was a healthy Caucasian. Three pairs of female monozygotic twins, all aged roughly 18 to 29 years, made up the twin cohort. Positive isolation kits from Invitrogen were used to isolate the CD4+ and CD8+ T cell populations. These sequences were also reported in another study, on yellow fever vaccine responses in identical twins. The second paper states: According to the authors, in identical twins the way T cells responded to vaccination appeared partly convergent and partly personalized. In identical twins, the study followed T cell clones that responded to the vaccine with precision.

Sequencing was performed on CD4+ T cells sorted from blood. The clonotype originates from a woman under 30 in good health. The sequence links TRBV11-3 to TRBJ2-1; the D gene assignment is ambiguous. The encoded CDR3 is CASSLLVFRANNEQFF. The sequence in DNA is TGTGCCAGCAGCCTCCTGGTATTTAGGGCTAACAATGAGCAGTTCTTC.